The 18 T cell receptor beta chains presented below share a single source sample, sequenced in a study of T-cell memory formation after mild COVID-19. In TCRdb, the 5' RACE reads were re-called with MiXCR into one record per CDR3 protein. This table has 350,000 to 500,000 distinct CDR3 sequences, about 19% appearing once. The material sequenced was PBMCs or a T cell subset sorted from them (not recorded which). The source of these receptors is an adult woman who had mild COVID-19 (a few samples of this study predate the infection). Cell type and time point are not known.

The genes are TRBV19 and TRBJ2-7; D gene uncertain. Between the trimmed V and J ends, which lost 3 bases and 2 bases, there was a span of 14 bases. This CDR3 spans 15 amino acids. Per the germline V gene, CDR1 is LNHDA and CDR2 is SQIVND (reference sequence). The CDR3 bases are TGTGCCAGTAGTATTATAGGCTTACTCACCTACGAGCAGTACTTC. It is translated as CASSIIGLLTYEQYF.

The chain recombines TRBV3-1 with TRBJ2-1; D ambiguous. The V end lost 6 bases, the J end lost 4 bases, and 16 bases lay between the germline ends. Germline CDR1 LGHDT, CDR2 YNNKEL (reference sequence). The CDR3 covers 15 residues. CDR3 sequence: CASSQREVLYNEQFF. The DNA for the CDR3 is TGTGCCAGCAGTCAGCGTGAAGTTCTTTACAATGAGCAGTTCTTC.

This clonotype was recorded a few times. The V call is TRBV20-1, the J call TRBJ2-7; D perhaps matches TRBD1 (6 bases). The CDR3 loop spans 12 amino acids. The V gene's germline CDR1 is DFQATT and CDR2 SNEGSKA (reference sequence). V was clipped by 2 bases and J by 2 bases, with 7 bases between them. The CDR3 loop is CSARQGPYEQYF. The CDR3 nucleotides are TGCAGTGCTAGACAGGGGCCCTACGAGCAGTACTTC.

This clonotype has a handful of counts. The rearrangement links TRBV12-3 or TRBV12-4 to TRBJ2-7; TRBD1 agrees at 7 bases. The CDR3 is made up of 15 amino acids. V trimming: 2 bases; J trimming: 2 bases; junction bases outside the gene matches: 6. As DNA, the CDR3 is TGTGCCAGCAGTTTACAGGGGGATGTAACCTACGAGCAGTACTTC. It is translated as CASSLQGDVTYEQYF.

There are a few counts of this clonotype. This sequence joins TRBV24-1 and TRBJ2-3; D is perhaps TRBD2 (5 bases). Germline lookup yields CDR1 KGHDR and CDR2 SFDVKD. The CDR3 extends over 13 amino acids. V was cut by 5 bases and J by 2 bases, with 7 bases left in between. As DNA, the CDR3 is TGTGCCACCAGTGCGAGGGCCACAGATACGCAGTATTTT. The encoded protein is CATSARATDTQYF.

V gene TRBV11-2 combines with J gene TRBJ2-1; D not certain. Trimming cost V 8 bases and J 7 bases, with 18 bases left between them. CDR3 length equals 14 residues. Germline assignment: CDR1 SGHAT and CDR2 FQNNGV. CDR3 protein: CASRALPARNEQFF. In DNA form, the CDR3 reads TGTGCCAGCCGAGCTTTACCAGCTCGGAATGAGCAGTTCTTC.

Ten or more counts support this clonotype. The chain couples TRBV24-1 to TRBJ1-1; 7 bases agree with TRBD1. The CDR3 is 14 amino acids. Germline V gene lookup returns CDR1 KGHDR and CDR2 SFDVKD. The junction had 2 bases not matched to a gene; V was cut back by 4 bases and J by 1 base. The CDR3: CATSDRGSNTEAFF. CDR3 DNA sequence: TGTGCCACCAGTGACAGGGGGTCGAACACTGAAGCTTTCTTT.

The chain recombines TRBV4-1 with TRBJ1-1; D is unresolved. The V and J ends lost 0 bases and 5 bases respectively, with 10 bases between them. This CDR3 comprises 14 residues. Per the germline V gene, CDR1 is MGHRA and CDR2 is YSYEKL. CDR3 in amino acids: CASSQEQTRTEAFF. The CDR3 DNA reads TGCGCCAGCAGCCAAGAGCAGACTCGGACTGAAGCTTTCTTT.

This clonotype was seen a few times. The V call is TRBV5-1, the J call TRBJ1-3; D is undetermined. CDR1 is SGHRS, CDR2 YFSETQ, per germline. The CDR3 covers 15 residues. With 0 bases removed from V and 3 bases from J, the gap between germline ends came to 10 bases. The CDR3 DNA reads as TGCGCCAGCAGCTTGGCCGAGGGTTTTGGAAACACCATATATTTT. Protein product: CASSLAEGFGNTIYF.

This clonotype showed up just a few times. The rearrangement joins TRBV6-5 to TRBJ2-3; possibly TRBD1 or TRBD2 for D (5 bases each). This CDR3 spans 15 amino acids. Germline V lookup: CDR1 MNHEY, CDR2 SVGAGI. V was trimmed by 6 bases and J by 5 bases, leaving 18 bases between them. The CDR3 sequence: CASSRDLGALDTQYF. The CDR3 DNA reads as TGTGCCAGCAGCCGTGATCTCGGGGCGCTAGATACGCAGTATTTT.

This clonotype was seen more than once but under ten times. This chain links TRBV4-2 with TRBJ2-2; D gene ambiguous. The CDR3 runs to 12 residues. V shed 2 bases and J shed 9 bases, with 7 bases lying between them. From germline, CDR1 is LGHNA and CDR2 YNFKEQ. CDR3 sequence (DNA): TGTGCCAGCAGCCAATCCGGATGGGAGCTGTTTTTT. Translation: CASSQSGWELFF.

CDR3 loop: CASSGGTSSSYNEQFF. CDR3 DNA: TGTGCCAGCAGCGGAGGGACTAGCTCCTCCTACAATGAGCAGTTCTTC. The chain links TRBV7-9 to TRBJ2-1, with TRBD2 identical over 9 bases. The V segment lost 5 bases and the J segment 0 bases; nucleotides outside the gene matches: 5. Germline loops: CDR1 SEHNR, CDR2 FQNEAQ (reference sequence). The CDR3 loop spans 16 amino acids. The entire variable domain, with the rest obtained from reference TRBV7-9 and TRBJ2-1, is as follows: DTGVSQNPRHKITKRGQNVTFRCDPISEHNRLYWYRQTLGQGPEFLTYFQNEAQLEKSRLLSDRFSAERPKGSFSTLEIQRTEQGDSAMYLCASSGGTSSSYNEQFFGPGTRLTVL.

The chain combines TRBV5-1 with TRBJ1-2; 11 nucleotides line up with TRBD1. With 0 bases clipped from V and 7 bases from J, the junction kept 5 bases outside the gene matches. The CDR3 spans 15 residues. Germline CDR1 is SGHRS and CDR2 is YFSETQ. The CDR3 nucleotides are TGCGCCAGCAGCTTGGTGGACAGGGGGCAAGGTGGCTACACCTTC. The encoded protein is CASSLVDRGQGGYTF.

A few counts support this clonotype. This chain connects TRBV12-3 or TRBV12-4 to TRBJ2-7; TRBD2 matches at 7 bases. After removal of 1 base from V and 6 bases from J, the junction contained 3 bases not matched to a gene. This CDR3 is 13 amino acids long. DNA of the CDR3: TGTGCCAGCAGTTTAGGGGGAGGGATCGAGCAGTACTTC. This gives the protein CASSLGGGIEQYF.

The rearrangement joins TRBV6-2 or TRBV6-3 to TRBJ2-5, with D perhaps matching TRBD1 (5 bases). Germline lookup yields CDR1 MNHEY and CDR2 SVGEGT. V lost 5 bases and J lost 3, with 13 bases in between. This CDR3 spans 14 amino acids. CDR3 DNA sequence: TGTGCCAGCAGTAACCGACAGTATGAAGAGACCCAGTACTTC. Amino acids: CASSNRQYEETQYF.

On this clonotype: One end of the junction does not line up with germline, which may come from a read error. The J gene is TRBJ2-3, the V gene TRBV7-9; D is ambiguous. Germline V gene data show CDR1 as SEHNR and CDR2 as FQNEAQ (reference sequence). The CDR3 consists of 11 residues. This CDR3 is CASGFTATQYF. CDR3 in DNA: TGTGCCAGTGGCTTCACAGCTACGCAGTATTTT. Supplemented by reference TRBV7-9 and TRBJ2-3, the full variable domain reads DTGVSQNPRHKITKRGQNVTFRCDPISEHNRLYWYRQTLGQGPEFLTYFQNEAQLEKSRLLSDRFSAERPKGSFSTLEIQRTEQGDSAMYLCASGFTATQYFGPGTRLTVL.

The CDR3 nucleotides read TGTGCCAGCAGCGACACCCCGGCTGGAAACACCATATATTTT. As protein: CASSDTPAGNTIYF. This chain joins TRBV7-8 and TRBJ1-3; D unresolved. V was trimmed by 5 bases and J by 2 bases, leaving 10 bases between them. Germline V gives CDR1 SGHVS, CDR2 FQNEAQ. The CDR3 runs 14 residues.

J is TRBJ2-2 and V is TRBV11-2; TRBD2 matches at 13 bases. The length of the CDR3 is 18 residues. V shed 4 bases, J shed 0 bases, and the junction held 5 bases outside the gene matches. Germline CDR1 reads SGHAT; CDR2 reads FQNNGV. CDR3: CASSWRLAGGSNTGELFF. In nucleotides, the CDR3 is TGTGCCAGCAGCTGGAGACTAGCGGGAGGCTCGAACACCGGGGAGCTGTTTTTT.